Presented here are 26 T cell receptor beta chains from one specimen sequenced in a study of T cell responses to AZD1222 COVID-19 vaccine. Some clones are missing from TCRdb's copy, which holds only in-frame ones; the method was immunoSEQ multiplex PCR. The sample includes more than 95,000 clones, around 89% seen only once; the top ten take 6.5% to 8%. Sequenced here: peripheral blood, sampled on day 0 of AZD1222 vaccination. Receptors originate from an adult in good health.

This clone appeared a single time. This sequence joins TRBV9 and TRBJ2-7, with TRBD1 matching over 7 bases. The ends lost 3 bases at V and 0 bases at J; junction bases unmatched: 3. The CDR3 consists of 14 residues. Germline assignment: CDR1 SGDLS and CDR2 YYNGEE. In DNA, the CDR3 is TGTGCCAGCAGCGCGACAGGGAACTCCTACGAGCAGTACTTC. It yields the protein CASSATGNSYEQYF.

V and J are TRBV20-1 and TRBJ2-7; D gene ambiguous. Looked up from germline, CDR1 is DFQATT and CDR2 is SNEGSKA (reference sequence). The CDR3 is 14 residues long. Deletions cut 3 bases from V and 0 bases from J, with 12 bases between. The CDR3 nucleotides read TGCAGTGCTAGTCCAGTAGCCGACTCCTACGAGCAGTACTTC. Residues: CSASPVADSYEQYF.

The sample holds a few counts of this clone. V usage is TRBV2 and J usage is TRBJ1-4, with unresolved D. CDR1 and CDR2 (germline): SNHLY, FYNNEI. Trimming took off 8 bases at V and 3 bases at J, with 16 bases between the two ends. The CDR3 contains 15 residues. The CDR3, as DNA: TGTGCCAGCGCGGAAGGCCACAGAGCTAATGAAAAACTGTTTTTT. Amino acids: CASAEGHRANEKLFF.

The chain joins TRBV25-1 to TRBJ1-2; 12 bases align to TRBD1. Unmatched junction bases numbered 8, after V lost 5 bases and J lost 4 bases. Germline V gene data show CDR1 as MGHDK and CDR2 as SYGVNS. The CDR3 has 16 amino acids. The CDR3 nucleotides read TGTGCCAGCAGTCGCCCCGGGACAGGGGGCGCCTATGGCTACACCTTC. Its protein product is CASSRPGTGGAYGYTF.

As for this clone: Relative to the germline gene, one junction end is altered; a read error may explain this. V is TRBV7-2 and J is TRBJ2-5, with D possibly matching TRBD1 (6 bases). CDR3 size: 15 residues. Germline assignment: CDR1 SGHTA and CDR2 FQGNSA. The CDR3, as DNA: TGTGCCAGCAGCCCTTACAGCGGACAGCAAGGGACCCAGTACTTC. Its translation is CASSPYSGQQGTQYF.

This rearrangement joins TRBV28 to TRBJ1-5, with D tentatively TRBD1 (5 bases). The CDR3 runs 15 residues. Trimming took off 7 bases at V and 3 bases at J, with 16 bases between the two ends. The germline gives CDR1 MDHEN, CDR2 SYDVKM. CDR3 in amino acids: CASKGPGTFNQPQHF. In DNA, the CDR3 is TGTGCCAGCAAGGGGCCAGGCACATTCAATCAGCCCCAGCATTTT.

This clone was counted once. This chain joins TRBV5-4 and TRBJ1-4, with 7 bases lining up with TRBD1. Germline V CDR1 and CDR2: SGHNT, YYREEE (reference sequence). Trimming at V came to 1 base and at J to 6 bases, leaving 3 bases not matched to a gene. This CDR3 contains 14 residues. CDR3 nucleotides: TGTGCCAGCAGCTTGAGGGGGCCGGATGAAAAACTGTTTTTT. It specifies CASSLRGPDEKLFF.

The chain has TRBV6-5 and TRBJ1-2, with D possibly being TRBD1 (5 bases). The CDR3 length is 13 residues. V lost 6 bases to trimming and J lost 3 bases, with 11 bases between them. Germline CDR1 is MNHEY and CDR2 is SVGAGI. The CDR3 region has the DNA TGTGCCAGCAGATCTGACAGAGACTATGGCTACACCTTC. Protein: CASRSDRDYGYTF.

The V call is TRBV5-6, the J call TRBJ1-2, with D perhaps TRBD1 (5 bases). The CDR3 sequence is 15 residues long. V was cut by 1 base and J by 2 bases, with 12 bases left in between. Germline CDR1 and CDR2: SGHDT and YYEEEE. This CDR3 reads CASSLYDRRNYGYTF. Written as DNA, the CDR3 is TGTGCCAGCAGCTTGTATGACAGACGGAACTATGGCTACACCTTC.

This clone is medium-sized in the sample. As DNA, the CDR3 is TGTGCCTGGAGTTACGGGACCGCCTACGAGCAGTACTTC. Amino acid sequence: CAWSYGTAYEQYF. The V call is TRBV30, the J call TRBJ2-7, with D perhaps given as TRBD1 or TRBD2 (5 bases each). Germline V gives CDR1 GTSNPN, CDR2 SVGIG (reference sequence). Trimming removed 2 bases at V and 2 bases at J, with 10 bases between. CDR3 size: 13 residues.

V is TRBV15 and J is TRBJ1-1; TRBD1 aligns across 7 bases. Germline V lookup: CDR1 LNHNV, CDR2 YYDKDF (reference sequence). Losses at the gene ends were 2 bases for V and 8 bases for J; bases not matched to a gene: 11. The length of the CDR3 is 15 residues. CDR3 in amino acids: CATSRPDRDVFEAFF. The CDR3, as DNA: TGTGCCACCAGCAGACCTGACAGGGATGTTTTCGAAGCTTTCTTT.

This chain connects TRBV11-2 to TRBJ2-5; 8 positions agree with TRBD2. CDR1 and CDR2 from the germline V gene are SGHAT and FQNNGV. V lost 2 bases, J lost 2 bases, and 4 bases stayed unmatched. The CDR3 is 15 residues long. The chain's CDR3 is CASSLSTSGQETQYF. The DNA of the CDR3 is TGTGCCAGCAGCTTAAGCACTAGCGGACAAGAGACCCAGTACTTC.

This rearrangement joins TRBV3-1 (or the pseudogene TRBV3-2) to TRBJ1-3; D is unclear. The V gene's germline CDR1 is LGHDT and CDR2 YNNKEL (reference sequence). V dropped 11 bases and J dropped 4 bases, with 15 bases sitting between them. The CDR3 sequence is 13 residues long. The CDR3, as DNA: TGTGCCTCTCGTGAGGTTCTGGGAAACACCATATATTTT. As protein: CASREVLGNTIYF.

This rearrangement joins TRBV18 to TRBJ2-7, with TRBD1 matching 11 bases. The CDR3 spans 15 residues. The germline gives CDR1 KGHSH, CDR2 LQKENI. Trimming removed 4 bases from V and 3 bases from J; junction bases left unmatched: 5. The CDR3 loop reads CASSQPGQGDYEQYF. The CDR3 nucleotides are TGTGCCAGCTCACAGCCGGGACAGGGGGACTACGAGCAGTACTTC.

The rearrangement joins TRBV19 to TRBJ2-7, with 11 bases lining up with TRBD2. The CDR3 is 16 amino acids. After removal of 7 bases from V and 3 bases from J, the junction contained 11 bases not matched to a gene. Germline CDR1 LNHDA, CDR2 SQIVND (reference sequence). The CDR3 loop reads CASTESSGGSRYEQYF. As DNA, the CDR3 is TGTGCCAGTACGGAGTCTAGCGGGGGGAGTCGCTACGAGCAGTACTTC. The whole variable domain, filled in from reference TRBV19 and TRBJ2-7, reads DGGITQSPKYLFRKEGQNVTLSCEQNLNHDAMYWYRQDPGQGLRLIYYSQIVNDFQKGDIAEGYSVSREKKESFPLTVTSAQKNPTAFYLCASTESSGGSRYEQYFGPGTRLTVT.

The chain employs TRBV6-5 and TRBJ1-2, with TRBD1 matching over 9 bases. CDR3 size: 14 residues. Looked up from germline, CDR1 is MNHEY and CDR2 is SVGAGI. After removal of 6 bases from V and 0 bases from J, the junction contained 2 bases not matched to a gene. The CDR3: CASRGQGTNYGYTF. Here the CDR3 DNA reads TGTGCCAGCAGGGGACAGGGAACTAACTATGGCTACACCTTC.

The rearrangement uses TRBV5-1 and TRBJ2-3; perhaps TRBD2 as D (5 bases). Germline CDR1 and CDR2: SGHRS and YFSETQ. V lost 7 bases and J 4 bases, leaving 16 bases between the germline ends. The CDR3 loop spans 14 amino acids. The CDR3 region is CASQEAADPDTQYF. The CDR3 DNA reads TGCGCCAGCCAGGAGGCAGCGGACCCAGATACGCAGTATTTT.

This clone was detected a few times. The V call is TRBV6-1, the J call TRBJ1-5; D remains ambiguous. The CDR3 sequence is 15 residues long. V lost 2 bases and J lost 0, with 8 bases in between. Germline V gene lookup returns CDR1 MNHNS and CDR2 SASEGT. The CDR3: CASSELAASNQPQHF. The CDR3 nucleotides are TGTGCCAGCAGTGAATTGGCAGCTAGCAATCAGCCCCAGCATTTT.

The chain is built from TRBV5-4 and TRBJ2-3; 10 positions match TRBD2. The CDR3 runs to 15 residues. Losses at the gene ends were 1 base for V and 6 bases for J; bases not matched to a gene: 5. Looked up from germline, CDR1 is SGHNT and CDR2 is YYREEE (reference sequence). The CDR3 DNA sequence: TGTGCCAGCAGCTTGCTCCTAGCGGGAGCGGATACGCAGTATTTT. Its protein product is CASSLLLAGADTQYF. Full variable domain (remainder filled in from reference TRBV5-4 and TRBJ2-3): ETGVTQSPTHLIKTRGQQVTLRCSSQSGHNTVSWYQQALGQGPQFIFQYYREEENGRGNFPPRFSGLQFPNYSSELNVNALELDDSALYLCASSLLLAGADTQYFGPGTRLTVL.

CDR3 sequence: CATSDRGTSGAYTGELFF. The CDR3 DNA reads TGTGCCACCAGTGACAGAGGGACTAGCGGAGCATACACCGGGGAGCTGTTTTTT. This chain joins TRBV24-1 and TRBJ2-2; 11 bases fit TRBD2. The CDR3 loop spans 18 amino acids. Trimming removed 4 bases from V and 3 bases from J; junction bases left unmatched: 9. Germline-derived CDR1 and CDR2 are KGHDR and SFDVKD.

The V call is TRBV5-1, the J call TRBJ2-3; 14 nucleotides agree with TRBD2. The CDR3 contains 18 residues. Looked up from germline, CDR1 is SGHRS and CDR2 is YFSETQ. The ends lost 4 bases at V and 4 bases at J; junction bases unmatched: 11. The CDR3 DNA reads TGCGCCAGCAGCGCGGCCGGGACTAGCGGGAGTTCGGCAGATACGCAGTATTTT. It specifies CASSAAGTSGSSADTQYF.

This clone was observed a single time. The gene calls are TRBV5-1 and TRBJ2-7, with 13 bases that match TRBD2. The CDR3 sequence is 14 residues long. Germline V gene lookup returns CDR1 SGHRS and CDR2 YFSETQ. J lost 4 bases, V lost 4 bases, and 2 bases had no gene match. In DNA form, the CDR3 reads TGCGCCAGCAGCGGGACTAGCGGGACGTACGAGCAGTACTTC. Residues: CASSGTSGTYEQYF.

This chain links TRBV15 with TRBJ2-3; D uncertain. The CDR3 covers 13 residues. Germline CDR1 LNHNV, CDR2 YYDKDF (reference sequence). The germline V and J ends were trimmed by 1 base and 1 base, with 3 bases remaining between them. The CDR3 nucleotides read TGTGCCACCAGCAGAGGCGGCACAGATACGCAGTATTTT. This codes for CATSRGGTDTQYF.

This CDR3 is CASSLALSTDTQYF. The CDR3 region has the DNA TGTGCCAGCAGCTTAGCCCTTAGCACAGATACGCAGTATTTT. V gene TRBV11-2 combines with J gene TRBJ2-3; D unresolved. Trimming shortened V by 1 base and J by 0 bases, and 5 bases separated the two germline ends. CDR3 length: 14 residues. The germline gives CDR1 SGHAT, CDR2 FQNNGV. Full variable domain (outside the CDR3, taken from reference TRBV11-2 and TRBJ2-3): EAGVAQSPRYKIIEKRQSVAFWCNPISGHATLYWYQQILGQGPKLLIQFQNNGVVDDSQLPKDRFSAERLKGVDSTLKIQPAKLEDSAVYLCASSLALSTDTQYFGPGTRLTVL.

The table lists this clone with a few counts. The chain recombines TRBV5-6 with TRBJ2-1; D gene uncertain. The germline V gene has CDR1 SGHDT and CDR2 YYEEEE. The CDR3 extends over 14 amino acids. V was cut by 0 bases and J by 8 bases, with 12 bases left in between. In DNA form, the CDR3 reads TGTGCCAGCAGCTTGGTGGCCCCAGCCCATGAGCAGTTCTTC. Translating it yields CASSLVAPAHEQFF.

The rearrangement links TRBV9 to TRBJ2-2, with D possibly matching TRBD2 (7 bases). V lost 0 bases, J lost 3 bases, and 9 bases lay in between. This CDR3 spans 15 amino acids. Germline V gene lookup returns CDR1 SGDLS and CDR2 YYNGEE. The chain's CDR3 is CASSVGGGDTGELFF. The CDR3 nucleotides are TGTGCCAGCAGCGTAGGAGGGGGGGACACCGGGGAGCTGTTTTTT.